This T cell receptor (beta chain) appears in the sequencing data of a study of blood T cell repertoires in COVID-19. The overall study: Spain, Italy and the United States supplied samples that represented acute and convalescent COVID-19. T cells, B-cell-depleted T cells, or PBMCs supplied cDNA or gDNA.

In the original processing: Counts of nucleated cells, estimated from reference gene primer amplification, were obtained. Some clones are missing from TCRdb's copy, which holds only in-frame ones; the method was immunoSEQ multiplex PCR. D and trimming were read from the DNA, whereas the V and J calls and clone size are those reported in that table. The repertoire holds 350,000 or so clones, around 82% seen once, with around 3% in the top ten. The CDR3 runs to 13 residues. Germline loops: CDR1 MNHEY, CDR2 SVGEGT. V gave up 2 bases and J gave up 4 bases, with 8 bases separating them. This clone was counted once.

Sequencing was carried out using peripheral blood. The chain couples TRBV6-2 or TRBV6-3 to TRBJ1-1; D uncertain. The clonotype was recovered from a man aged 30-40 years with active or convalescent COVID-19. The CDR3 sequence is CASSYEHFTEAFF. CDR3 sequence (DNA): TGTGCCAGCAGTTACGAACATTTCACTGAAGCTTTCTTT.